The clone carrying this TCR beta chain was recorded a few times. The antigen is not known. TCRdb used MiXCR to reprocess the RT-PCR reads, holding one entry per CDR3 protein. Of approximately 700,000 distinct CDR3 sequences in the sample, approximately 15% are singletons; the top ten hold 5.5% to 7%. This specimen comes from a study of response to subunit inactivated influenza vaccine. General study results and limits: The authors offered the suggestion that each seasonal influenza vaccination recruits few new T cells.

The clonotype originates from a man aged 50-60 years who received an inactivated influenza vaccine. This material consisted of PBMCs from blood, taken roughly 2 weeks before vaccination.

CDR3 bases: TGCGCCAGCAGCTTGTCGGTGGCAGGGATGAATGAGCAGTTCTTC. Its translation is CASSLSVAGMNEQFF. The chain employs TRBV5-1 and TRBJ2-1; D possibly corresponds to TRBD1 (5 bases). Trimming took off 1 base at V and 7 bases at J, with 15 bases between the two ends. This CDR3 region has 15 residues. The germline V gene has CDR1 SGHRS and CDR2 YFSETQ.